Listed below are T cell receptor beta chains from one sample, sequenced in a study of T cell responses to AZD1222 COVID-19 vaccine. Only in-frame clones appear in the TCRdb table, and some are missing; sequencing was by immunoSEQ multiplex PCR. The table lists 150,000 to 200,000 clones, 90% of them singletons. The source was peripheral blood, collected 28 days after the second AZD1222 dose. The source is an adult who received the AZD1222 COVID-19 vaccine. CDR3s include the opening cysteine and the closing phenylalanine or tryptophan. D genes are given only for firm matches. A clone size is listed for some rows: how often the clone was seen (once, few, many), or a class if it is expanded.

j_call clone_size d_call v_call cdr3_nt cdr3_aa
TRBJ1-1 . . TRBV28 TGTGCCAGCAGTTTTCAGAGGAACACTGAAGCTTTCTTT CASSFQRNTEAFF
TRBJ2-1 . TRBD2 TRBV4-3 TGCGCCAGCAGCCAAGCCCTGGGGCTGACTAGCGGGCGCCGTGGGGGCAATGAGCAGTTCTTC CASSQALGLTSGRRGGNEQFF
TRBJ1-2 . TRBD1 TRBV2 TGTGCCAGCAGTGGACAGGGAAATGGCTACACCTTC CASSGQGNGYTF
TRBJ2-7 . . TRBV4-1 TGCGCCAGCAGCCAAAGGATAGGGGACGGCTACGAGCAGTACTTC CASSQRIGDGYEQYF
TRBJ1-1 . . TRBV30 TGTGCCTGGAGTGCGAAACCGGGAGCCAAGGAAGCTTTCTTT CAWSAKPGAKEAFF
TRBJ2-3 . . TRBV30 TGTGCCTGGGTTTGGGGTTGGAGCACAGATACGCAGTATTTT CAWVWGWSTDTQYF
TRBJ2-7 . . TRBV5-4 TGTGCCAGCAGCCCGGGACCCGGGACCTACGAGCAGTACTTC CASSPGPGTYEQYF
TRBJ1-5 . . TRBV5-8 TGTGCCAGCAGCTTGCAGGGCAATCAGCCCCAGCATTTT CASSLQGNQPQHF
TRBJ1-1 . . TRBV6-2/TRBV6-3 TGTGCCAGCAGCCACCGGAGGAACGCTTTCTTT CASSHRRNAFF
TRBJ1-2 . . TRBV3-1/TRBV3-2 TGTGCCAGCAGCCAAGGGGTCCGCTATGGCTACACCTTC CASSQGVRYGYTF
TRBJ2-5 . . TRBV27 TGTGCCAGCATGTTGAATTGGGCAGGGACCCAGTACTTC CASMLNWAGTQYF
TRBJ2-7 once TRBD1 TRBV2 TGTGCCAGCAGGTATGGACAGGTGTTCTCCTACGAGCAGTACTTC CASRYGQVFSYEQYF
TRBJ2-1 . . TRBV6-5 TGTGCCAGCAGTCCTCGGGGGCGCGTCGGTGAGCAGTTCTTC CASSPRGRVGEQFF
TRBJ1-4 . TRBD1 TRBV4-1 TGCGCCAGCAGCCAGGAGGGACAGAAAGTTGAAAAACTGTTTTTT CASSQEGQKVEKLFF
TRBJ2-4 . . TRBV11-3 TGTGCCAGCAGCCCCGTCCAGGGGTCCATTCAGTACTTC CASSPVQGSIQYF
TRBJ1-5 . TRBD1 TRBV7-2 TGTGCCAGCAGCTCCGGACAGGCCTTCGAGCAGCCCCAGCATTTT CASSSGQAFEQPQHF
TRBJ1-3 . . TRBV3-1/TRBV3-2 TGTGCCAGCAGTCGGGACTTAGCTGGAAACACCATATATTTT CASSRDLAGNTIYF
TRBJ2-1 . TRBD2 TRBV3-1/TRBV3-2 TGTGCCAGCAGCCAAGCCCCGGGGGGACTTTACAATGAGCAGTTCTTC CASSQAPGGLYNEQFF
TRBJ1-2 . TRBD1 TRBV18 TGTGCCAGCTCACCACCACAGGGGCAGGCCTCGGGCTACACCTTC CASSPPQGQASGYTF
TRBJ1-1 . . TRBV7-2 TGTGCCAGCAGCTTGCCAACGACCAGGGGAAAACGGAACACTGAAGCTTTCTTT CASSLPTTRGKRNTEAFF
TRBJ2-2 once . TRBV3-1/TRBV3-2 TGTGCCAGCAGCCAAGTTCACACCGGGGAGCTGTTTTTT CASSQVHTGELFF
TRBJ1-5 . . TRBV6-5 TGTGCCAGCAGTTACGGAGGGGCCTTCAATCAGCCCCAGCATTTT CASSYGGAFNQPQHF
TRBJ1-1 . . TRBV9 TGTGCCAGCAGCGTTAGGTCCGAGACTGAAGCTTTCTTT CASSVRSETEAFF
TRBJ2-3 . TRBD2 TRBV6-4 TGTGCCAGCAGTACTAGCGGGGGGACCTTCACAGATACGCAGTATTTT CASSTSGGTFTDTQYF
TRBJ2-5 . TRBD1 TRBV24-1 TGTGCCACCGCCGGGACAGCTAAAGAGACCCAGTACTTC CATAGTAKETQYF
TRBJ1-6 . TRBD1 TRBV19 TGTGCCAGTAGCCCGGGACAGCCGCAAGCCCTCCACTTT CASSPGQPQALHF
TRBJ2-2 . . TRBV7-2 TGTGCCAGCAGCCCCTTTACCGGGGAGCTGTTTTTT CASSPFTGELFF
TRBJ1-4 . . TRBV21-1 TGTGCCAGCAGCAAAAATGAAGTGGGGTGCTCGGATTGTTGTGAAAAACTGTTTTTT CASSKNEVGCSDCCEKLFF
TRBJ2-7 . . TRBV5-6 TGTGCCAGCAGCTTGAGGGGAGGCCAGGGGCGCGAGCAGTACTTC CASSLRGGQGREQYF
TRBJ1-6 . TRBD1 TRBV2 TGTGCCGGAAGACAGGGAGAAAATTCACCCCTCCACTTT CAGRQGENSPLHF
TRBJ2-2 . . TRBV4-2 TGTGCCAGCAGCCAAGAGGGTCCGGGCACCGGGGAGCTGTTTTTT CASSQEGPGTGELFF
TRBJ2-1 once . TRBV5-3 TGTGCCAGAAGCTTGGTCGGGGCAAGGACTAACAGCTCCTACAATGAGCAGTTCTTC CARSLVGARTNSSYNEQFF
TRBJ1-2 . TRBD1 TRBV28 TGTGCCAGCAGTATTGGACAGGGGACTTTCTATGGCTACACCTTC CASSIGQGTFYGYTF
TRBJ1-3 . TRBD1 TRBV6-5 TGTGCCAGCAGTCCAGGGGGCACGGGAAACACCATATATTTT CASSPGGTGNTIYF
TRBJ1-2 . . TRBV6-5 TGTGCCAGCAGGACCGGAGCCGAGGGTGGCTACACCTTC CASRTGAEGGYTF
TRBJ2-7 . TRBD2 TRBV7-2 TGTGCCAGCAGCCCACATACTAGCGGGACCTACGAGCAGTACTTC CASSPHTSGTYEQYF
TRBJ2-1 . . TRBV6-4 TGTGCCAGCAGTGACGAGGGCCACAATGAGCAGTTCTTC CASSDEGHNEQFF
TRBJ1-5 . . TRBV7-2 TGTGCCAGCAGCTTAGGGGGGCAGGGGAGCAATCAGCCCCAGCATTTT CASSLGGQGSNQPQHF
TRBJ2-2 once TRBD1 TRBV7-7 TGTGCTAGCAGCCCTGGGACAGCGAACACCGGGGAGCTGTTTTTT CASSPGTANTGELFF
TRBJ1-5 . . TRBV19 TGTGCCAGTAGGATGTACCTCAGCAATCAGCCCCAGCATTTT CASRMYLSNQPQHF
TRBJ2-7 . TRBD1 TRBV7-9 TGTGCCAGCAGCTGGGACAGGGGGTCTCGGGAGCAGTACTTC CASSWDRGSREQYF
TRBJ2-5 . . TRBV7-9 TGTGCCAGCATACTAGGGTCGGGGGAGACCCAGTACTTC CASILGSGETQYF